These 26 T cell receptor beta chains came from one sample sequenced in a study of human T cells and chemical hapten exposure. In TCRdb, the RACE reads were re-called with MiXCR into one record per CDR3 protein. In the table there are approximately 71,000 distinct CDR3 sequences, over 7.5% of which are singletons. Time point denoted: patch test 1, 2 weeks after DPC sensitization. Treatment noted: therapeutic diphenylcyclopropenone sensitization with weekly scalp DPC. The sequencing used whole blood, collected in connection with sensitization to the hapten diphenylcyclopropenone (DPC). The receptors were sampled from a woman in her 40s with alopecia areata. Some clones in this sample may be carry-over from other donors' samples.

This clonotype was recorded at least ten times. J is TRBJ1-3 and V is TRBV25-1, with 8 nucleotides matching TRBD1. The trim removed 4 bases at V and 3 bases at J, leaving 2 bases unmatched. Germline V CDR1 and CDR2: MGHDK, SYGVNS. CDR3 length: 14 amino acids. CDR3 sequence reads: CASSVTGGGNTIYF. In nucleotides, the CDR3 is TGTGCCAGCAGTGTAACAGGGGGTGGAAACACCATATATTTT.

This clonotype was seen a handful of times. The rearrangement uses TRBV7-8 and TRBJ2-4; TRBD1 or TRBD2 may be the D gene (7 bases each). CDR3 length: 15 amino acids. Germline V gene lookup returns CDR1 SGHVS and CDR2 FQNEAQ. V dropped 3 bases and J dropped 3 bases, with 12 bases sitting between them. CDR3 sequence: CASSLAGGGKNIQYF. The CDR3, as DNA: TGTGCCAGCAGCTTGGCAGGGGGGGGCAAAAACATTCAGTACTTC.

There are many counts of this clonotype. V gene TRBV2 combines with J gene TRBJ2-2; D is uncertain. The V and J ends lost 9 bases and 2 bases respectively, with 7 bases between them. CDR1 SNHLY and CDR2 FYNNEI come from the germline V gene. The length of the CDR3 is 12 residues. The CDR3 sequence: CASNLNTGELFF. CDR3 coding DNA: TGTGCCAGTAACCTTAACACCGGGGAGCTGTTTTTT.

This clonotype was seen repeatedly, ten times or more. The chain recombines TRBV5-1 with TRBJ2-1; D possibly corresponds to TRBD2 (5 bases). The CDR3 runs to 15 residues. Germline V gene data show CDR1 as SGHRS and CDR2 as YFSETQ. The ends were cut back, 0 bases at V and 0 bases at J, with 7 bases in the middle. The CDR3 is CASSLDGNSYNEQFF. The CDR3 nucleotides are TGCGCCAGCAGCTTGGACGGGAACTCCTACAATGAGCAGTTCTTC.

In this sample, this clonotype turned up many times. CDR3 coding DNA: TGTGCCAGCATACCGGACAGGGGAAAAAATTCACCCCTCCACTTT. This sequence encodes CASIPDRGKNSPLHF. This chain links TRBV11-2 with TRBJ1-6, with 9 positions matching TRBD1. Germline loops: CDR1 SGHAT, CDR2 FQNNGV. J gave up 7 bases and V 7 bases, and 8 bases lay outside the gene matches. The CDR3 length is 15 residues.

The table lists this clonotype with many counts. The chain couples TRBV6-5 to TRBJ2-7; 11 nucleotides agree with TRBD1. The CDR3 loop spans 15 amino acids. V lost 2 bases to trimming and J lost 3 bases; unmatched junction nucleotides: 3. The germline CDR1 and CDR2 sequences are MNHEY and SVGAGI. The CDR3 DNA follows: TGTGCCAGCAGTTACAGGACAGGGGGCAGCTACGAGCAGTACTTC. Protein sequence: CASSYRTGGSYEQYF.

There are a few counts of this clonotype. J is TRBJ2-3 and V is TRBV20-1; D is unresolved. V was clipped by 0 bases and J by 0 bases, with 10 bases between them. Germline V gives CDR1 DFQATT, CDR2 SNEGSKA (reference sequence). CDR3 length equals 15 residues. CDR3: CSARDPAASTDTQYF. In DNA, the CDR3 is TGCAGTGCTAGAGATCCCGCGGCTAGCACAGATACGCAGTATTTT.

The CDR3 loop reads CASSRGQGGYEQYF. The DNA of the CDR3 is TGTGCCAGCAGCCGAGGACAGGGAGGTTACGAGCAGTACTTC. This rearrangement joins TRBV6-5 to TRBJ2-7; 8 nucleotides align to TRBD1. The V gene's germline CDR1 is MNHEY and CDR2 SVGAGI. The CDR3 consists of 14 residues. V lost 6 bases to trimming and J lost 4 bases; unmatched junction nucleotides: 8.

This clonotype showed up just a few times. V gene TRBV5-8 combines with J gene TRBJ2-7, with D maybe TRBD1 (6 bases). The CDR3 sequence is 13 residues long. Germline-derived CDR1 and CDR2 are SGHTS and YDEGEE. Deletions cut 5 bases from V and 3 bases from J, with 12 bases between. CDR3 coding DNA: TGTGCCAGCAGACCGGGACACAACTACGAGCAGTACTTC. Its protein product is CASRPGHNYEQYF. The whole variable domain, filled in from reference TRBV5-8 and TRBJ2-7, reads EAGVTQSPTHLIKTRGQQATLRCSPISGHTSVYWYQQALGLGLQFLLWYDEGEERNRGNFPPRFSGRQFPNYSSELNVNALELEDSALYLCASRPGHNYEQYFGPGTRLTVT.

This clonotype was found many times. The V call is TRBV7-7, the J call TRBJ2-5; tentatively, D is TRBD1 (6 bases). V was shortened by 4 bases and J by 9 bases, with 15 bases between the two germline ends. The CDR3 covers 13 residues. Germline V gene data show CDR1 as SSHAT and CDR2 as FNYEAQ (reference sequence). CDR3 DNA: TGTGCCAGCAGCTCAGGGGCGCCGGAGGCCCAGTACTTC. Amino acid sequence: CASSSGAPEAQYF.

The V call is TRBV6-5, the J call TRBJ2-7; D is possibly TRBD1 (6 bases). The germline V and J ends were trimmed by 6 bases and 5 bases, with 17 bases remaining between them. The CDR3 consists of 14 residues. CDR1 is MNHEY, CDR2 SVGAGI, per germline. This CDR3 is CASSLGPYRDEQYF. The CDR3 nucleotides read TGTGCCAGCAGCCTTGGACCCTACAGGGACGAGCAGTACTTC.

The CDR3 protein is CSARGIRAGFGNEQFF. The CDR3 nucleotides read TGCAGTGCTAGAGGGATCAGGGCAGGTTTCGGGAATGAGCAGTTCTTC. The chain has TRBV20-1 and TRBJ2-1; a weak D match, TRBD1 (5 bases). Between the trimmed V and J ends, which lost 1 base and 7 bases, there was a span of 20 bases. This CDR3 spans 16 amino acids. Germline assignment: CDR1 DFQATT and CDR2 SNEGSKA (reference sequence).

This chain links TRBV7-2 with TRBJ1-2; D unclear. The CDR3 runs to 15 residues. Germline V gene data show CDR1 as SGHTA and CDR2 as FQGNSA. V lost 0 bases and J lost 8, with 16 bases in between. The CDR3 here is CASSLARSDVGGYTF. The CDR3 DNA reads as TGTGCCAGCAGCTTAGCGCGCTCTGATGTCGGCGGCTACACCTTC.

This clonotype was recorded many times. This chain connects TRBV11-2 to TRBJ1-2; no definite D call. This CDR3 is built from 13 residues. V gave up 2 bases and J gave up 2 bases, with 6 bases separating them. Germline V CDR1 and CDR2: SGHAT, FQNNGV. The CDR3: CASSLTRNYGYTF. The CDR3 DNA sequence: TGTGCCAGCAGCTTAACTCGAAACTATGGCTACACCTTC.

This clonotype has a count of ten or more. V is TRBV11-2 and J is TRBJ1-2; D not certain. Looked up from germline, CDR1 is SGHAT and CDR2 is FQNNGV. The germline V and J ends were trimmed by 2 bases and 5 bases, with 6 bases remaining between them. This CDR3 is 12 amino acids long. This CDR3 is CASSLYAYGYTF. The CDR3 DNA sequence: TGTGCCAGCAGCTTATACGCGTATGGCTACACCTTC.

This clonotype was observed at least ten times. CDR3 loop: CASRPTRLLYGYTF. Written as DNA, the CDR3 is TGTGCCAGCAGACCCACCAGACTACTCTATGGCTACACCTTC. The V and J genes are TRBV28 and TRBJ1-2; D is undetermined. The CDR3 has 14 residues. V was shortened by 6 bases and J by 4 bases, with 15 bases between the two germline ends. Per the germline V gene, CDR1 is MDHEN and CDR2 is SYDVKM.

This clonotype was detected only a few times. V is TRBV29-1 and J is TRBJ2-1; D remains ambiguous. The CDR3 covers 12 residues. Germline-derived CDR1 and CDR2 are SQVTM and ANQGSEA. Deletions cut 1 base from V and 7 bases from J, with 8 bases between. The CDR3 DNA reads as TGCAGCGTTGAAGGTCCCCTAAATGAGCAGTTCTTC. Encoded protein: CSVEGPLNEQFF.

The chain recombines TRBV3-1 with TRBJ1-2, with no clear D. Trimming left V 0 bases short and J 8 bases short, with 13 bases between. Germline V gene data show CDR1 as LGHDT and CDR2 as YNNKEL (reference sequence). The CDR3 spans 14 residues. CDR3 DNA sequence: TGTGCCAGCAGCCAAGAAGTGCTCATAGGGGGCTACACCTTC. It yields the protein CASSQEVLIGGYTF. Supplemented by reference TRBV3-1 and TRBJ1-2, the full variable domain reads DTAVSQTPKYLVTQMGNDKSIKCEQNLGHDTMYWYKQDSKKFLKIMFSYNNKELIINETVPNRFSPKSPDKAHLNLHINSLELGDSAVYFCASSQEVLIGGYTFGSGTRLTVV.

The sample holds a few counts of this clonotype. The J gene is TRBJ2-3, the V gene TRBV4-2; 13 nucleotides match TRBD2. V shed 0 bases, J shed 9 bases, and the junction held 9 bases outside the gene matches. CDR3 size: 17 residues. CDR1 LGHNA and CDR2 YNFKEQ come from the germline V gene. Written as DNA, the CDR3 is TGTGCCAGCAGCCAAGATCGTCGGACTAGCGGGGGACGAACGCAGTATTTT. Protein: CASSQDRRTSGGRTQYF.

The chain joins TRBV12-3 or TRBV12-4 to TRBJ1-5; TRBD1 matches at 7 bases. The CDR3 contains 14 residues. The trim removed 6 bases at V and 4 bases at J, leaving 6 bases unmatched. This CDR3 is CASRPGTDNQPQHF. The CDR3 region has the DNA TGTGCCAGCAGACCCGGGACAGATAATCAGCCCCAGCATTTT.

In its sample, this clonotype was seen many times. The chain recombines TRBV5-5 with TRBJ2-7; maybe TRBD1 (6 bases). Between the trimmed V and J ends, which lost 4 bases and 2 bases, there was a span of 13 bases. In germline, CDR1 is SGHKS, CDR2 YYEKEE (reference sequence). The CDR3 is made up of 14 amino acids. The CDR3 DNA follows: TGTGCCAGCAGCAAGACAGGCCTTACCTACGAGCAGTACTTC. Translating it yields CASSKTGLTYEQYF.

J is TRBJ2-1 and V is TRBV2, with a possible D match to TRBD2 (6 bases). CDR1 SNHLY and CDR2 FYNNEI come from the germline V gene. The length of the CDR3 is 15 residues. V was pared by 4 bases and J by 0 bases, with 10 bases between. CDR3 in DNA: TGTGCCAGCAGTGGGCTAGCGCGCTCCTACAATGAGCAGTTCTTC. Amino acids: CASSGLARSYNEQFF.

CDR3: CSASGGSGSTDTQYF. In nucleotides, the CDR3 is TGCAGTGCTAGTGGGGGGAGCGGTAGCACAGATACGCAGTATTTT. V usage is TRBV20-1 and J usage is TRBJ2-3; possibly TRBD2 for D (6 bases). The V gene's germline CDR1 is DFQATT and CDR2 SNEGSKA (reference sequence). Trimming stripped 3 bases from V and 0 bases from J, with 13 bases between. The CDR3 spans 15 residues.

The sample holds many counts of this clonotype. The chain joins TRBV12-3 or TRBV12-4 to TRBJ2-7, with a weak D call TRBD2 (5 bases). The CDR3 runs 16 residues. The V end lost 3 bases, the J end lost 6 bases, and 21 bases lay between the germline ends. The CDR3 loop reads CASSFPGPSRALEQYF. CDR3 DNA: TGTGCCAGCAGTTTTCCCGGCCCGTCGCGGGCCCTCGAGCAGTACTTC.

This clonotype was recorded a few times. The chain joins TRBV4-3 to TRBJ2-2; D not resolved. V lost 8 bases and J 1 base, leaving 8 bases between the germline ends. The V gene's germline CDR1 is LGHNA and CDR2 YSLEER. The CDR3 runs to 13 residues. In DNA form, the CDR3 reads TGCGCCAGCGCTCGGCAGAACACCGGGGAGCTGTTTTTT. Its translation: CASARQNTGELFF.

In its sample, this clonotype was seen a few times. This chain joins TRBV29-1 and TRBJ2-7; D remains unclear. CDR3 length: 10 amino acids. Between the trimmed V and J ends, which lost 4 bases and 6 bases, there was a span of 7 bases. Germline CDR1 is SQVTM and CDR2 is ANQGSEA. CDR3 nucleotide sequence: TGCAGCGTTGTTTGGGTCGAGCAGTACTTC. Amino acid sequence: CSVVWVEQYF.